A few counts support the clone carrying this T cell receptor beta chain. Trimming shortened V by 6 bases and J by 7 bases, and 12 bases separated the two germline ends. The CDR3 is 12 amino acids. Germline-derived CDR1 and CDR2 are MDHEN and SYDVKM. Clones were read by immunoSEQ multiplex PCR, and TCRdb kept only the in-frame ones, dropping some. The repertoire holds roughly 48,000 clones, with more than 70% as singletons. The entry originates in a study of radiotherapy plus CTLA-4 blockade in lung cancer. The gene calls are TRBV28 and TRBJ1-2, with a weak D call TRBD1 (5 bases). The sequence derives from a human donor with non-small cell lung cancer who had stable disease on radiotherapy plus ipilimumab. The sequencing here drew on peripheral blood, taken from a patient treated with radiotherapy plus ipilimumab. CDR3 nucleotides: TGTGCCAGCAGCGAAATGGGGGTTGGCTACACCTTC. The encoded protein is CASSEMGVGYTF.